This T cell receptor beta chain emerged from a study of human T cells and chemical hapten exposure. At the level of the study: Diphenylcyclopropenone was applied weekly to patients' scalps across the roughly 23-week study.

A note on this clonotype: The antigen remains unidentified.

TCRdb used MiXCR to reprocess the RACE reads, holding one entry per CDR3 protein. Among 80,000 to 100,000 distinct CDR3 sequences listed, roughly 12% were seen once. The time point is: patch test 1, 2 weeks after DPC sensitization. The treatment is: therapeutic diphenylcyclopropenone sensitization with weekly scalp DPC. Overall study results and limits: With DPC sensitization, TCRs exceeding 1 in 1000 frequency showed no change. Donors' alopecia may make their immune response differ from healthy people's.

V lost 1 base, J lost 2 bases, and 8 bases stayed unmatched. The germline gives CDR1 LGHNA, CDR2 YNFKEQ. The CDR3 contains 16 residues. The material was whole blood, obtained in connection with sensitization to the hapten diphenylcyclopropenone (DPC). The chain employs TRBV4-2 and TRBJ2-7; 7 bases agree with TRBD2. This TCR came from a middle-aged woman with alopecia areata. Some clones in this sample may be carry-over from other donors' samples. CDR3 sequence reads: CASSQATGGQTYEQYF. As DNA, the CDR3 is TGTGCCAGCAGCCAAGCGACGGGAGGCCAAACCTACGAGCAGTACTTC.